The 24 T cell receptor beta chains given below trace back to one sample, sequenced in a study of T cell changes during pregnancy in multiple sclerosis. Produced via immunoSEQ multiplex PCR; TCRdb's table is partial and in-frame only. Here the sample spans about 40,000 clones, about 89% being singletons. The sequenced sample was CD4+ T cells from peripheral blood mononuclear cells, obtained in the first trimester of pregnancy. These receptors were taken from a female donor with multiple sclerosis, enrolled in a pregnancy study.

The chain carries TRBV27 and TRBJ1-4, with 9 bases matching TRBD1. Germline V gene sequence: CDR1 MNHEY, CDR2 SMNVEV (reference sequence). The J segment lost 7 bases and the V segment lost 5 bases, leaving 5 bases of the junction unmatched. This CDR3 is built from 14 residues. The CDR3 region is CASSRNRGLEKLFF. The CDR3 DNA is TGTGCCAGCAGTCGGAACAGGGGGCTTGAAAAACTGTTTTTT.

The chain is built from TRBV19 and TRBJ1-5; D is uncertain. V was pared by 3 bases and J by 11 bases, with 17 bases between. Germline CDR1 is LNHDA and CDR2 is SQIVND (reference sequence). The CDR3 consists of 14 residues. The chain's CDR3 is CASSIDGVILAQHF. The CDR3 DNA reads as TGTGCCAGTAGTATTGACGGAGTTATCTTGGCCCAGCATTTT.

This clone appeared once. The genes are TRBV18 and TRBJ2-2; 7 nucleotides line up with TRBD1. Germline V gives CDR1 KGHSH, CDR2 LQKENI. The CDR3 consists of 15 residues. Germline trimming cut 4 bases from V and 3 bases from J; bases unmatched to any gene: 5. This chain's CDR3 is CASSLLTGDTGELFF. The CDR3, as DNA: TGTGCCAGCTCACTGCTCACAGGGGACACCGGGGAGCTGTTTTTT.

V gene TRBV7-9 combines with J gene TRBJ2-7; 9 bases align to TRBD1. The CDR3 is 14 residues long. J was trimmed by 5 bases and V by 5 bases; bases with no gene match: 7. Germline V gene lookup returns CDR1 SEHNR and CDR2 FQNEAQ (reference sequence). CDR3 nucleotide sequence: TGTGCCAGCAGCCCCGGACAGGGGACCAACGAGCAGTACTTC. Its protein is CASSPGQGTNEQYF.

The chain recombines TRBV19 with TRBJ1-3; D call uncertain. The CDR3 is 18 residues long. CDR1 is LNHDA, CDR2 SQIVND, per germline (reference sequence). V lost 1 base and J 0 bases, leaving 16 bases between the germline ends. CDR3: CASSIVLVRKLSGNTIYF. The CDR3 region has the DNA TGTGCCAGTAGTATAGTATTGGTGAGAAAACTCTCTGGAAACACCATATATTTT. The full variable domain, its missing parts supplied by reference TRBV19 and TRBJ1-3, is DGGITQSPKYLFRKEGQNVTLSCEQNLNHDAMYWYRQDPGQGLRLIYYSQIVNDFQKGDIAEGYSVSREKKESFPLTVTSAQKNPTAFYLCASSIVLVRKLSGNTIYFGEGSWLTVV.

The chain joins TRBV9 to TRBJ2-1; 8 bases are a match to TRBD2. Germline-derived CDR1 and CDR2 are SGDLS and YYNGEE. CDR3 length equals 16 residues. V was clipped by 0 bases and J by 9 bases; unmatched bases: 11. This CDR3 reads CASSVDLAGRGGEQFF. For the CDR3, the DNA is TGTGCCAGCAGCGTAGATCTGGCCGGGAGGGGGGGTGAGCAGTTCTTC. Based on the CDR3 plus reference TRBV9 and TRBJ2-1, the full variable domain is DSGVTQTPKHLITATGQRVTLRCSPRSGDLSVYWYQQSLDQGLQFLIQYYNGEERAKGNILERFSAQQFPDLHSELNLSSLELGDSALYFCASSVDLAGRGGEQFFGPGTRLTVL.

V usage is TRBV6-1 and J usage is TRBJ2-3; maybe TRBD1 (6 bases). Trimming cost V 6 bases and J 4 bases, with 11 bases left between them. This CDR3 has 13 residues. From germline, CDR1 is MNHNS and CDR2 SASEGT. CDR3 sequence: CASRQGGADTQYF. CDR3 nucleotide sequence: TGTGCCAGCAGACAGGGTGGGGCAGATACGCAGTATTTT.

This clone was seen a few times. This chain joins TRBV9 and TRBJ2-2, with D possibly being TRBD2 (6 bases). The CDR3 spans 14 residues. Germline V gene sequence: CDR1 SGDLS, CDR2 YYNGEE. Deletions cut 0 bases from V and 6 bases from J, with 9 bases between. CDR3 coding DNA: TGTGCCAGCAGCGTAGTCGGGGAGGCCGGGGAGCTGTTTTTT. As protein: CASSVVGEAGELFF.

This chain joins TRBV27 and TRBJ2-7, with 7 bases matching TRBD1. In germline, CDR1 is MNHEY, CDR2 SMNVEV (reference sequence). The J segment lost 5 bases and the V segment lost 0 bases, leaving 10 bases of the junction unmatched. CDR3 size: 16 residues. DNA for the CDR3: TGTGCCAGCAGTTTATCGCCCCTCGGGGACAGCCACGAGCAGTACTTC. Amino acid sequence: CASSLSPLGDSHEQYF.

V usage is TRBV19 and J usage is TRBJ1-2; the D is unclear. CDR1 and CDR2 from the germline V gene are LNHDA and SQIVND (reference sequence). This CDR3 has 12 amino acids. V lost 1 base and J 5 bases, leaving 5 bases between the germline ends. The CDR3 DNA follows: TGTGCCAGTAGTATAGGGCAGTATGGCTACACCTTC. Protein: CASSIGQYGYTF. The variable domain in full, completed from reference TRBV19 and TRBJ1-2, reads DGGITQSPKYLFRKEGQNVTLSCEQNLNHDAMYWYRQDPGQGLRLIYYSQIVNDFQKGDIAEGYSVSREKKESFPLTVTSAQKNPTAFYLCASSIGQYGYTFGSGTRLTVV.

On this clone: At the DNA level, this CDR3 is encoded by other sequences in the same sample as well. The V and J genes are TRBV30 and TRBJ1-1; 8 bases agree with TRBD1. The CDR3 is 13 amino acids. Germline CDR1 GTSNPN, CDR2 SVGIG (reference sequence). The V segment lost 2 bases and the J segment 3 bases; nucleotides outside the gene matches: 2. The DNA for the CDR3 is TGTGCCTGGAGTACACAGGGGGACACTGAAGCTTTCTTT. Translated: CAWSTQGDTEAFF. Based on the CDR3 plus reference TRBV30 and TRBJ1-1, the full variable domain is SQTIHQWPATLVQPVGSPLSLECTVEGTSNPNLYWYRQAAGRGLQLLFYSVGIGQISSEVPQNLSASRPQDRQFILSSKKLLLSDSGFYLCAWSTQGDTEAFFGQGTRLTVV.

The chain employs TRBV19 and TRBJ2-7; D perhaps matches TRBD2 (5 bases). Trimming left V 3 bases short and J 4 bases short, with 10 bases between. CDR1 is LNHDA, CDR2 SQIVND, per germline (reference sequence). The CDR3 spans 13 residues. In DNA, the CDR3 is TGTGCCAGTAGTATGGGGAGAAAATACGAGCAGTACTTC. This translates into CASSMGRKYEQYF.

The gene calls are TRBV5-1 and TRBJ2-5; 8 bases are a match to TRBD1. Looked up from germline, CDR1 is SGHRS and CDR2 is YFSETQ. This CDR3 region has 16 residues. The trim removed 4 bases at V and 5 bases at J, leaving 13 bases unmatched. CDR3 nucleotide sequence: TGCGCCAGCAGCCATAGCCCCGGGACAGGTGTTGAGACCCAGTACTTC. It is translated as CASSHSPGTGVETQYF. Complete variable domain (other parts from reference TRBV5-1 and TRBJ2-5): KAGVTQTPRYLIKTRGQQVTLSCSPISGHRSVSWYQQTPGQGLQFLFEYFSETQRNKGNFPGRFSGRQFSNSRSEMNVSTLELGDSALYLCASSHSPGTGVETQYFGPGTRLLVL.

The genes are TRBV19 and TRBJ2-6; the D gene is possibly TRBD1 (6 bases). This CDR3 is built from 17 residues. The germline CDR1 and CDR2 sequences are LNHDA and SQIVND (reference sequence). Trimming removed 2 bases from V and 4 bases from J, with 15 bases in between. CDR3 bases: TGTGCCAGTAGTATATTTCAGGGGACCTCCGGGGCCAACGTCCTGACTTTC. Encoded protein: CASSIFQGTSGANVLTF.

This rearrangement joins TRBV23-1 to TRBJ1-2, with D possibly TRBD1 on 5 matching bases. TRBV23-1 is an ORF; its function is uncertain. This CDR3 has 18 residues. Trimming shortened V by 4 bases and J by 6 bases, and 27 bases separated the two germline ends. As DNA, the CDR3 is TGCGCCAGCAGTCCCACCTCGAACAGGCCTATTTTTTCAGATGGCTACACCTTC. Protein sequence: CASSPTSNRPIFSDGYTF.

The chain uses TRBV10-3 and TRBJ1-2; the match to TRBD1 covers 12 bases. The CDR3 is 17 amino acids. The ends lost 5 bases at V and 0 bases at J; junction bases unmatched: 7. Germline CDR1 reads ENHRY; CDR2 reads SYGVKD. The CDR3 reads CAISPGTGGTPNYGYTF. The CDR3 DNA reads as TGTGCCATCAGTCCCGGGACAGGGGGCACCCCTAACTATGGCTACACCTTC.

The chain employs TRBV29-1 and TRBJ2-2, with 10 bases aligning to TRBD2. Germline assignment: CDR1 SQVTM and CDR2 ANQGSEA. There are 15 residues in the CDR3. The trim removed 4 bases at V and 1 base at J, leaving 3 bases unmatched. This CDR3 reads CSVATSGVNTGELFF. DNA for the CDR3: TGCAGCGTTGCAACTAGCGGGGTGAACACCGGGGAGCTGTTTTTT.

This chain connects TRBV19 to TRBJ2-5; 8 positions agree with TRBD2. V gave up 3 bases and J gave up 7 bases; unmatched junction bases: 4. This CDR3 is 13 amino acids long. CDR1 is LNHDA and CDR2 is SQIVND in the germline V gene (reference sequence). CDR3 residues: CASSIGGEGTQYF. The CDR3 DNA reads TGTGCCAGTAGTATCGGGGGGGAAGGGACCCAGTACTTC.

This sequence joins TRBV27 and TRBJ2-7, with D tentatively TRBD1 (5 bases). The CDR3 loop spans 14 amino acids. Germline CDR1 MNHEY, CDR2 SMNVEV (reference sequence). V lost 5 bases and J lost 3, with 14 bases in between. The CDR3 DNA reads TGTGCCAGCAGTGGCTCGGTCAGGGTCTACGAGCAGTACTTC. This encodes CASSGSVRVYEQYF.

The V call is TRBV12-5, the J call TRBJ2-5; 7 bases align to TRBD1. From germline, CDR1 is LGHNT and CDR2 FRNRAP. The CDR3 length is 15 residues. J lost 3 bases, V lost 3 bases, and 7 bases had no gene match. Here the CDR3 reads CASGFSAQGEETQYF. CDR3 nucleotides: TGTGCTAGTGGTTTTTCTGCCCAGGGGGAAGAGACCCAGTACTTC.

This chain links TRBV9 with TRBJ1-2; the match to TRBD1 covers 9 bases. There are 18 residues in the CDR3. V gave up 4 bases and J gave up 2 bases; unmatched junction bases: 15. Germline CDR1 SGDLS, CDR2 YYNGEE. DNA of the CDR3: TGTGCCAGCAGCTCCCCGGGACAGGGACCTCTTGGGAACTATGGCTACACCTTC. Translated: CASSSPGQGPLGNYGYTF.

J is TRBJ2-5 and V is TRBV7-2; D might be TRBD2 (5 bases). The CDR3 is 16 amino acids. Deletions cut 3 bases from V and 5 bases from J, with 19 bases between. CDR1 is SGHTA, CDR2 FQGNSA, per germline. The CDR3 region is CASSLGGSLRRETQYF. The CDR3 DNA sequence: TGTGCCAGCAGCTTGGGTGGGAGTCTACGGCGGGAGACCCAGTACTTC.

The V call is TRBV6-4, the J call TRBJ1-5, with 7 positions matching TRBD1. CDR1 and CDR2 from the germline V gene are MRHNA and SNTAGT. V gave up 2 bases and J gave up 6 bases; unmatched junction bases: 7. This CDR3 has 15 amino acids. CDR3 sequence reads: CASSDRGHRPQPQHF. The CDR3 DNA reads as TGTGCCAGCAGTGACAGGGGGCACCGCCCTCAGCCCCAGCATTTT.

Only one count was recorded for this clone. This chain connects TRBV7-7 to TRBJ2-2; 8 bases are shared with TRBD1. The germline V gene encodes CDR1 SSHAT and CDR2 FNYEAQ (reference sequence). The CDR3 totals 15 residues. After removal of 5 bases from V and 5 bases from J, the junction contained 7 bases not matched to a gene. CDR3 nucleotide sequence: TGTGCCAGCAGCCTACAGGGGGGTTGGACCGGGGAGCTGTTTTTT. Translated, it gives CASSLQGGWTGELFF.